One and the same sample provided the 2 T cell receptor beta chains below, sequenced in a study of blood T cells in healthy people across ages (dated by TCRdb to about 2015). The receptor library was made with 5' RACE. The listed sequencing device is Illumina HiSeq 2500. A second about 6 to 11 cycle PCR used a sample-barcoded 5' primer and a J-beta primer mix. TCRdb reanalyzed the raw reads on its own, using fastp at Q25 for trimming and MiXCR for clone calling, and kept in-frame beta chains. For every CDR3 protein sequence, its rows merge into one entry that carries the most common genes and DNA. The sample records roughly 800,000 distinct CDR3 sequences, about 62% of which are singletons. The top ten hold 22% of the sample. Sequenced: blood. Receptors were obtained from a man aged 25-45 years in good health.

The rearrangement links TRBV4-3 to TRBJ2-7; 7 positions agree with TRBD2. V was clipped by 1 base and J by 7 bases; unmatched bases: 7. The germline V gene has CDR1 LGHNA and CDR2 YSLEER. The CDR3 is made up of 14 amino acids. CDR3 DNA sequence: TGCGCCAGCAGCCAAGGGGACCTGGGAGGGGAGCAGTACTTC. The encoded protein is CASSQGDLGGEQYF.

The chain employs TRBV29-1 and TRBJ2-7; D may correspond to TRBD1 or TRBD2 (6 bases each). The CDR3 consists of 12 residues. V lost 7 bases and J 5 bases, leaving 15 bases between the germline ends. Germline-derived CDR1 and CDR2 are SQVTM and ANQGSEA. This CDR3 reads CSGGDTMNEQYF. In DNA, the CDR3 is TGCAGCGGGGGGGACACAATGAACGAGCAGTACTTC.